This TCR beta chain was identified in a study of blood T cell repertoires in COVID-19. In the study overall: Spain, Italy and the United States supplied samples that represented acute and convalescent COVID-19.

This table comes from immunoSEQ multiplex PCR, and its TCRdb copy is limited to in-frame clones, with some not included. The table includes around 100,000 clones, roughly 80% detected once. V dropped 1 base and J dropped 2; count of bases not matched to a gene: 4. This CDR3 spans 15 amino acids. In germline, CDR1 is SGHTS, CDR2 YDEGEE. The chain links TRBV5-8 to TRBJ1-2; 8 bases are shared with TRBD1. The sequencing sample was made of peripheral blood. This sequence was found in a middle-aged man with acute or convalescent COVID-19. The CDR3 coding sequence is TGTGCCAGCAGCTTGAGGACAGGGCCCAACTATGGCTACACCTTC. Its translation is CASSLRTGPNYGYTF.